This TCR beta chain is from a study of blood T cell repertoires in COVID-19. Study-level information: Acute and convalescent COVID-19 specimens originated in the United States, Italy and Spain. The analysed material was cDNA or gDNA that came from T cells, B-cell-depleted T cells, or PBMCs.

Per the germline V gene, CDR1 is MNHEY and CDR2 is SVGAGI. V shed 11 bases and J shed 5 bases, with 12 bases lying between them. The CDR3 extends over 12 amino acids. Recruited during active infection, patients (from Seattle) were subsequently followed longitudinally. Original handling: Reference gene primer amplification gave estimated nucleated cell counts. The repertoire was sequenced with immunoSEQ multiplex PCR; TCRdb's copy has only in-frame clones and lacks some. That table gives V, J and clone size, and the DNA gave D and trimming. This table has some 220,000 clones, roughly 85% appearing once.

This clonotype originated in a woman between 70 and 85 years old with COVID-19, enrolled during active disease. Specimen: peripheral blood. This chain connects TRBV6-5 to TRBJ1-4, with D unclear. The CDR3 sequence: CAVGRLNEKLFF. For the CDR3, the DNA is TGTGCCGTCGGCAGACTAAATGAAAAACTGTTTTTT.